Only a few counts were recorded for the clone carrying this T cell receptor (beta chain). MiXCR, run by TCRdb on the 5' RACE reads, gives a single entry per CDR3 protein. The sample holds 450,000 or so distinct CDR3 sequences, 12% to 15% seen once. The sample comes from a study of identical twins. The germline CDR1 and CDR2 sequences are DFQATT and SNEGSKA (reference sequence). The CDR3 consists of 15 residues. These same data were also listed under a study on yellow fever vaccine responses in identical twins.

This chain uses TRBV20-1 with TRBJ2-3, with TRBD2 matching over 8 bases. The sequence derives from a woman aged 18-29 years in good health. Material: CD4+ T cells sorted from blood. Here the CDR3 reads CSQTHFSGEGNTQYF. The CDR3 region has the DNA TGCAGCCAGACCCATTTTAGCGGGGAAGGGAATACGCAGTATTTT.